The clone carrying this T cell receptor (beta chain) was seen a handful of times. What it recognizes is unknown. The study enrolled ophthalmopathy donors with moderate-to-severe activity, CAS ≥3, NOSPECS ≥4 and duration under 3 months. These data originate in a study of Graves' ophthalmopathy and Graves' hyperthyroidism. Study information: There was a collection of peripheral blood at initial diagnosis, before any treatment.

Amplification from RNA transcripts yielded the TCR beta CDR3 regions. Investigators did first-round RT-PCR with HTBI primers, then second-round multiplex PCR. From the multiplex PCR reads, TCRdb called clonotypes with MiXCR, one entry per CDR3 protein. The sample gives almost 750,000 distinct CDR3 sequences, roughly 41% of which show up once; about 40% is in the top ten. This CDR3 region has 13 residues. V lost 3 bases, J lost 6 bases, and 14 bases lay in between. Germline V gene data show CDR1 as DFQATT and CDR2 as SNEGSKA (reference sequence). Study-level results: Ophthalmopathy progression cases were predicted by the model with 70.59% sensitivity and less than 85% specificity.

What was sequenced was peripheral blood. The clonotype comes from an adult man with Graves' ophthalmopathy. The rearrangement joins TRBV20-1 to TRBJ1-2; unclear D gene. The DNA for the CDR3 is TGCAGTGCTAGCCCAGCAAAGATTAATGGCTACACCTTC. It encodes CSASPAKINGYTF.